The entry below gives a single T cell receptor beta chain sequence along with its context. Other DNA variants within this sample encode the same CDR3. This CDR3 contains 13 residues. CDR1 is KGHSH, CDR2 LQKENI, per germline. V lost 3 bases, J lost 1 base, and 6 bases lay in between. The data originate from a study of blood T cell repertoires in COVID-19. Study-wide context: The samples span acute and convalescent COVID-19 from the United States, Italy and Spain. From T cells, B-cell-depleted T cells, or PBMCs came the material, which was cDNA or gDNA.

Methods used by the authors: The assay estimated nucleated cells by amplifying reference gene primers. The assay was immunoSEQ multiplex PCR, and TCRdb's table has in-frame clones only and misses some. The V and J calls and the clone size are those of that table, but D and trimming were determined from the DNA. In the table there are about 230,000 clones, 70% to 90% of which are singletons. This TCR was sampled from a woman in her seventies with active or convalescent COVID-19. The gene calls are TRBV18 and TRBJ1-2, with D possibly matching TRBD1 (6 bases). Material for sequencing was peripheral blood. The CDR3 reads CASSPDSNYGYTF. The DNA for the CDR3 is TGTGCCAGCTCACCGGACAGTAACTATGGCTACACCTTC.